This T cell receptor beta chain came from a study of T cells in Graves' hyperthyroidism and ophthalmopathy. Study summary: Peripheral blood specimens were obtained at initial diagnosis, prior to any treatment. General observations from the study: Stable hyperthyroidism was told apart from ophthalmopathy by a model built on 13 V-J features.

With a duration under 2 months, the hyperthyroidism was newly diagnosed in patients aged 18 to 65. Extraction of PBMCs used roughly 9.4 ml of fresh peripheral blood. A few counts support this clonotype. Its antigen is undetermined. The CDR3 has 14 residues. V was pared by 3 bases and J by 5 bases, with 12 bases between. The germline gives CDR1 SGHNT, CDR2 YENEEA. The investigators amplified TCR beta CDR3 regions from RNA transcripts. TCR CDR3 regions were first amplified by RT-PCR with HTBI primers. TCRdb reprocessed the multiplex PCR reads via MiXCR and lists one record per CDR3 protein. The sample lists under 350,000 distinct CDR3 sequences, around 23% occurring once.

This TCR derives from a woman aged 50 to 60 with Graves' hyperthyroidism. Source material: blood. V and J are TRBV11-3 and TRBJ2-3, with a possible D match to TRBD2 (6 bases). Written as DNA, the CDR3 is TGTGCCAGCAGCTTGGGTAGCGGCCGAGATACGCAGTATTTT. The encoded protein is CASSLGSGRDTQYF.